A selection of T cell receptor beta chains follows, all from one sample in a study of CXCR3-negative and CXCR3-positive naive CD8 T cells. TCRdb re-called the 5' RACE reads and catalogs CDR3 proteins one per entry, DNA excluded. The repertoire table contains about 120,000 distinct CDR3 sequences. The sequenced material came from naive CXCR3+ CD8+ T cells from blood. These receptors all stem from a human donor in good health. Some clones in this sample may be carry-over from other donors' samples. Both conserved end residues are part of each CDR3. Fields, in order: J gene, V gene, CDR3 protein.

J: TRBJ2-5
V: TRBV4-1
CDR3: CASSRPMGGGTQYF

J: TRBJ2-3
V: TRBV29-1
CDR3: CSVDTSRAYTDTQYF

J: TRBJ2-7
V: TRBV9
CDR3: CASSVGASGSYEQYF

J: TRBJ2-2
V: TRBV19
CDR3: CASSIDPGLAGGTGELFF

J: TRBJ2-5
V: TRBV4-3
CDR3: CASSQGIRTGTQYF

J: TRBJ2-7
V: TRBV4-1
CDR3: CASSQTGTSQTEQYF

J: TRBJ2-5
V: TRBV7-9
CDR3: CASSASSGLDEYF

J: TRBJ2-7
V: TRBV19
CDR3: CASSLGAGSSYEQYF

J: TRBJ2-7
V: TRBV7-9
CDR3: CASSSASTYEQYF

J: TRBJ2-3
V: TRBV28
CDR3: CASSLWTIEGSTDTQYF

J: TRBJ2-7
V: TRBV14
CDR3: CASSQRGISYEQYF

J: TRBJ2-7
V: TRBV29-1
CDR3: CSVEGDRGQEQYF

J: TRBJ2-7
V: TRBV19
CDR3: CASLGSSYEQYF

J: TRBJ1-4
V: TRBV4-1
CDR3: CASSQGTSLLEKLFF

J: TRBJ2-5
V: TRBV20-1
CDR3: CSARVAGEETQYF

J: TRBJ2-7
V: TRBV20-1
CDR3: CSARDSGLAGASYEQYF

J: TRBJ2-1
V: TRBV19
CDR3: CASSIGGISYNEQFF

J: TRBJ2-7
V: TRBV29-1
CDR3: CSVYLASGSYEQYF

J: TRBJ2-7
V: TRBV6-2/TRBV6-3
CDR3: CASSYRVDGPYEQYF

J: TRBJ2-7
V: TRBV7-9
CDR3: CASSQRTASSYEQYF

J: TRBJ2-6
V: TRBV28
CDR3: CASRTVSGANVLTF

J: TRBJ2-1
V: TRBV7-2
CDR3: CASSFNGDLHGQFF

J: TRBJ2-3
V: TRBV7-9
CDR3: CASSSRTSYTDTQYF

J: TRBJ1-4
V: TRBV28
CDR3: CASSKMTGGADEKLFF

J: TRBJ2-1
V: TRBV28
CDR3: CASTLEVAGYNEQFF

J: TRBJ1-1
V: TRBV2
CDR3: CASSDAGEAFF

J: TRBJ2-7
V: TRBV9
CDR3: CASSSGASYEQYF

J: TRBJ2-3
V: TRBV4-2
CDR3: CASSQALRGSTDTQYF

J: TRBJ2-3
V: TRBV25-1
CDR3: CASSVSLAGWDTQYF

J: TRBJ2-2
V: TRBV24-1
CDR3: CATRGSPNTGELFF

J: TRBJ2-7
V: TRBV6-2/TRBV6-3
CDR3: CASSKQKPTIEQYF

J: TRBJ2-7
V: TRBV7-9
CDR3: CASSPIHLTSTHEQYF

J: TRBJ1-5
V: TRBV28
CDR3: CASSFRAGRQPQHF

J: TRBJ2-5
V: TRBV20-1
CDR3: CSANGLAGDGQETQYF

J: TRBJ2-1
V: TRBV9
CDR3: CASSVAVGEFHEQFF

J: TRBJ2-3
V: TRBV10-3
CDR3: CATLFTDTQYF

J: TRBJ2-7
V: TRBV29-1
CDR3: CSFMTSGSYEQYF

J: TRBJ2-1
V: TRBV7-9
CDR3: CASSEESGSYNEQFF

J: TRBJ2-7
V: TRBV20-1
CDR3: CSASGTGGPYEQYF

J: TRBJ2-7
V: TRBV15
CDR3: CATSRALRVWEQYF

J: TRBJ2-7
V: TRBV7-2
CDR3: CASSFSSIGEQYF

J: TRBJ2-7
V: TRBV15
CDR3: CATSSRDRAYEQYF

J: TRBJ2-7
V: TRBV20-1
CDR3: CSARGPQTRSSYEQYF

J: TRBJ2-1
V: TRBV5-6
CDR3: CASSSDLRQGLYNEQFF

J: TRBJ2-2
V: TRBV13
CDR3: CASSLGGGLNTGELFF

J: TRBJ2-1
V: TRBV7-2
CDR3: CASSSLVSGGGYDEQFF